Included here is one T cell receptor beta chain sequence, with context. The CDR3 length is 17 residues. V was cut by 3 bases and J by 3 bases, with 18 bases left in between. Germline V gene sequence: CDR1 SGHTA, CDR2 FQGTGA. These data are taken from a study of blood T cell repertoires in COVID-19. Sequencing was performed with immunoSEQ multiplex PCR; in TCRdb, only in-frame clones are kept and a portion is missing. The sample has 30,000 to 40,000 clones, around 86% seen once. This sequence originates from a woman over 75 with active or convalescent COVID-19. The source material was peripheral blood. This chain uses TRBV7-3 with TRBJ2-1; D may be TRBD1 (6 bases). The CDR3 protein is CASSLDGPGGNYNEQFF. The DNA of the CDR3 is TGTGCCAGCAGCTTGGACGGTCCTGGGGGCAACTACAATGAGCAGTTCTTC.